These 14 T cell receptor beta chains share one sample of origin, sequenced in a study of T cells in Graves' hyperthyroidism and ophthalmopathy. Amplified TCR beta CDR3 regions derived from RNA transcripts. Primed by the HTBI set, a first-round RT-PCR was run on the TCR CDR3. TCRdb reanalysed the multiplex PCR reads using MiXCR and keeps one entry per CDR3 protein. Seen here are 460,000 or so distinct CDR3 sequences, approximately 14% observed once, and the top ten hold 15% to 20%. Sequencing was done on a sample of blood. The receptors were sampled from a woman between 18 and 29 years old with Graves' hyperthyroidism.

This clonotype was counted ten times or more. The chain joins TRBV29-1 to TRBJ1-2; D not resolved. V gave up 3 bases and J gave up 4 bases, with 12 bases separating them. This CDR3 contains 13 residues. The germline V gene encodes CDR1 SQVTM and CDR2 ANQGSEA. This CDR3 reads CSVEAALGYGYTF. In DNA, the CDR3 is TGCAGCGTTGAGGCAGCCTTGGGCTATGGCTACACCTTC.

The chain recombines TRBV20-1 with TRBJ1-4; D is unclear. The CDR3 consists of 17 residues. Trimming left V 2 bases short and J 0 bases short, with 16 bases between. The germline CDR1 and CDR2 sequences are DFQATT and SNEGSKA (reference sequence). The DNA of the CDR3 is TGCAGTGCTAGAACCACGACGAACAGTCCAACTAATGAAAAACTGTTTTTT. This encodes CSARTTTNSPTNEKLFF.

This clonotype was counted ten times or more. This chain uses TRBV28 with TRBJ2-1; the D gene is possibly TRBD2 (5 bases). Germline-derived CDR1 and CDR2 are MDHEN and SYDVKM. V shed 6 bases and J shed 0 bases, with 9 bases lying between them. The CDR3 contains 14 residues. This CDR3 is CASRDFTSYNEQFF. CDR3 sequence (DNA): TGTGCCAGCAGGGACTTTACCTCCTACAATGAGCAGTTCTTC.

The chain couples TRBV19 to TRBJ2-4; the match to TRBD2 covers 7 bases. V was pared by 9 bases and J by 0 bases, with 23 bases of the junction left unmatched. Per the germline V gene, CDR1 is LNHDA and CDR2 is SQIVND (reference sequence). The CDR3 length is 20 residues. CDR3 sequence reads: CASPNGGEGLSILAKNIQYF. CDR3 sequence (DNA): TGTGCCAGCCCAAACGGCGGGGAGGGCCTATCGATTCTAGCCAAAAACATTCAGTACTTC.

This clonotype was observed many times. This chain connects TRBV6-5 to TRBJ1-2; D gene unclear. V lost 0 bases to trimming and J lost 3 bases, with 11 bases between them. CDR1 is MNHEY and CDR2 is SVGAGI in the germline V gene. The CDR3 loop spans 15 amino acids. DNA for the CDR3: TGTGCCAGCAGTTACTCGGTTCCGGAGGACTATGGCTACACCTTC. The encoded protein is CASSYSVPEDYGYTF.

This clonotype was seen ten or more times. The CDR3 is CASSPGRASDTQYF. The CDR3 DNA follows: TGTGCCAGCAGTCCCGGGAGGGCCTCAGATACGCAGTATTTT. This sequence joins TRBV2 and TRBJ2-3, with 8 nucleotides matching TRBD2. Germline V gives CDR1 SNHLY, CDR2 FYNNEI. J lost 4 bases, V lost 5 bases, and 5 bases had no gene match. The CDR3 extends over 14 amino acids. Using reference TRBV2 and TRBJ2-3 for the parts outside the CDR3, the full variable domain is EPEVTQTPSHQVTQMGQEVILRCVPISNHLYFYWYRQILGQKVEFLVSFYNNEISEKSEIFDDQFSVERPDGSNFTLKIRSTKLEDSAMYFCASSPGRASDTQYFGPGTRLTVL.

This clonotype has at least ten counts. The chain carries TRBV9 and TRBJ1-2; maybe TRBD1 (5 bases). Germline lookup yields CDR1 SGDLS and CDR2 YYNGEE. This CDR3 is 14 amino acids long. Trimming took 5 bases from V and 5 from J, leaving 16 bases between them. Written as DNA, the CDR3 is TGTGCCAGCAGATCCCCCGGGACGGCATATGGCTACACCTTC. Residues: CASRSPGTAYGYTF.

The chain carries TRBV7-3 and TRBJ2-1, with D hard to call. Germline values: CDR1 SGHTA, CDR2 FQGTGA. There are 15 residues in the CDR3. Trimming left V 5 bases short and J 5 bases short, with 16 bases between. In DNA, the CDR3 is TGTGCCAGCAGCCTCATTCCAGGAAACCACAATGAGCAGTTCTTC. Its translation: CASSLIPGNHNEQFF.

On this clonotype: One end of the junction is discordant with germline, which a read error may explain. This chain's CDR3 is CVTAGLEVAYNEQFF. CDR3 DNA: TGTGTCACCGCAGGGTTGGAGGTAGCCTACAATGAGCAGTTCTTC. V and J are TRBV15 and TRBJ2-1; the D call may be TRBD1 or TRBD2 (5 bases each). The germline V gene encodes CDR1 LNHNV and CDR2 YYDKDF (reference sequence). The CDR3 length is 15 residues.

The chain joins TRBV6-1 to TRBJ2-3; no clear D gene. Germline CDR1 MNHNS, CDR2 SASEGT. The V end lost 0 bases, the J end lost 9 bases, and 16 bases lay between the germline ends. The CDR3 has 15 residues. CDR3 DNA sequence: TGTGCCAGCAGTGAAGCCGCCCTGGGCCTGGGGACGCAGTATTTT. Translation gives CASSEAALGLGTQYF.

This clonotype came up many times. An end of the junction does not agree with germline; a read error may underlie this. This chain uses TRBV6-1 with TRBJ2-6, with D possibly called TRBD1 or TRBD2 (5 bases each). CDR3 length: 16 residues. CDR1 is MNHNS, CDR2 SASEGT, per germline. The DNA for the CDR3 is TGTGCCAGCAATGAAGCAGGGAGCTCTGGGGCCAACGTCCTGACTTTC. Translating gives CASNEAGSSGANVLTF.

This clonotype was counted only a few times. This rearrangement joins TRBV14 to TRBJ2-1; 10 bases align to TRBD2. The V gene's germline CDR1 is SGHDN and CDR2 FVKESK. The V and J ends lost 4 bases and 8 bases, in that order; junction bases with no gene match: 14. The CDR3 consists of 17 residues. CDR3 residues: CASSPRAGGPGWYEQFF. CDR3 in DNA: TGTGCCAGCAGCCCCAGAGCGGGAGGGCCGGGTTGGTATGAGCAGTTCTTC.

This clonotype was recorded at least ten times. This chain links TRBV12-3 or TRBV12-4 with TRBJ2-1; 13 nucleotides agree with TRBD2. The length of the CDR3 is 15 residues. The junction had 2 bases not matched to a gene; V was cut back by 4 bases and J by 5 bases. CDR3 sequence: CASSSGTSGNNEQFF. CDR3 DNA sequence: TGTGCCAGCAGTTCCGGGACTAGCGGGAACAATGAGCAGTTCTTC.

This clonotype was counted only a few times. The rearrangement links TRBV30 to TRBJ2-7; no reliable D call. Germline V gene lookup returns CDR1 GTSNPN and CDR2 SVGIG (reference sequence). Deletions cut 5 bases from V and 7 bases from J, with 18 bases between. This CDR3 has 13 amino acids. The CDR3 region has the DNA TGTGCCTGGCGACCCTGGGCGAAGGGAGAGCAGTACTTC. Translation: CAWRPWAKGEQYF.